The clone carrying this TCR beta chain appeared once. This CDR3 contains 17 residues. The junction had 7 bases not matched to a gene; V was cut back by 7 bases and J by 0 bases. Germline lookup yields CDR1 SGHVS and CDR2 FNYEAQ. The sample belongs to a study of blood T cell repertoires in COVID-19. Clones were sequenced by immunoSEQ multiplex PCR, and TCRdb holds only the in-frame ones, with some missing. The sample has 75,000 to 90,000 clones, around four fifths seen once. The sequenced material came from peripheral blood. The J gene is TRBJ2-2, the V gene TRBV7-6; 11 bases line up with TRBD2. This TCR was recovered from a human donor in a cohort sampled during active COVID-19. The CDR3, as DNA: TGTGCCAGCACCAGCCTAGCGGGAGGCCCGAACACCGGGGAGCTGTTTTTT. It encodes CASTSLAGGPNTGELFF. The variable domain in full, completed from reference TRBV7-6 and TRBJ2-2, reads GAGVSQSPRYKVTKRGQDVALRCDPISGHVSLYWYRQALGQGPEFLTYFNYEAQQDKSGLPNDRFSAERPEGSISTLTIQRTEQRDSAMYRCASTSLAGGPNTGELFFGEGSRLTVL.